This TCR beta chain was recovered during a study of OX40 agonist ivuxolimab in advanced cancers. About the research overall: The dose-escalation group included hepatocellular carcinoma, melanoma, renal cell carcinoma and head and neck cancer.

Clones were sequenced by immunoSEQ multiplex PCR, and TCRdb holds only the in-frame ones, with some missing. Of 66,000 or so clones in the sample, 85% were seen once. Deletions cut 4 bases from V and 4 bases from J, with 14 bases between. Germline values: CDR1 SGHRS, CDR2 YFSETQ. The CDR3 extends over 14 amino acids. This sequence originates from an adult with an advanced solid tumor such as melanoma, head and neck, liver or kidney cancer. Sequenced material: CD4+ or CD8+ T cells sorted from blood, taken in a trial of the OX40 agonist ivuxolimab. The chain couples TRBV5-1 to TRBJ1-2; perhaps TRBD1 as D (6 bases). The CDR3 DNA is TGCGCCAGCAGCCCCGGGACAATTTTCTATGGCTACACCTTC. Encoded protein: CASSPGTIFYGYTF.